This T cell receptor (beta chain) was recorded in a study of cytomegalovirus exposure and HLA in healthy donors. Study overall: Approximately 85 million unique TCRs from HLA-typed donors were held in an early data release.

Germline loops: CDR1 SGDLS, CDR2 YYNGEE. The V end lost 3 bases, the J end lost 2 bases, and 16 bases lay between the germline ends. The CDR3 covers 16 residues. In this sample, this clone turned up a few times. A multiplex PCR was run with 60 Vbeta primers and 13 Jbeta primers. Only in-frame clones appear in the TCRdb table, and some are missing; sequencing was by immunoSEQ multiplex PCR. The sample includes about 140,000 clones, roughly three fifths seen only once; the top ten take about 1.8%. This chain joins TRBV9 and TRBJ2-3, with D possibly matching TRBD1 (6 bases). This TCR derives from a male donor in good health and CMV-seronegative. Sequenced: PBMCs. This CDR3 reads CASSGDSGAATDTQYF. The DNA of the CDR3 is TGTGCCAGCAGCGGCGATTCAGGGGCGGCCACAGATACGCAGTATTTT.